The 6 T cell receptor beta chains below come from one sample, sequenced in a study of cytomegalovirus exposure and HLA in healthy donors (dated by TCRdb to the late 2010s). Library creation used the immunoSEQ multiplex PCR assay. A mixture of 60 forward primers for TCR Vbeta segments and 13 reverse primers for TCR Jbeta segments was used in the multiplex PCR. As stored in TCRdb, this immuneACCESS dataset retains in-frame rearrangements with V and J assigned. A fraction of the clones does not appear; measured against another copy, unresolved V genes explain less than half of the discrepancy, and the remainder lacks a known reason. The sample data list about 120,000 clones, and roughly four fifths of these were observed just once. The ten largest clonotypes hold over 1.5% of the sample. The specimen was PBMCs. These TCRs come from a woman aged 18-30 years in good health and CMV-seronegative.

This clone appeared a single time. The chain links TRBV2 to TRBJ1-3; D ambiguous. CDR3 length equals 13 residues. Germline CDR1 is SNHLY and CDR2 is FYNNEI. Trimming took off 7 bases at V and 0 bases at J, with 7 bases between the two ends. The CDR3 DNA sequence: TGTGCCAGCAAGCCAGGCTCTGGAAACACCATATATTTT. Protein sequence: CASKPGSGNTIYF.

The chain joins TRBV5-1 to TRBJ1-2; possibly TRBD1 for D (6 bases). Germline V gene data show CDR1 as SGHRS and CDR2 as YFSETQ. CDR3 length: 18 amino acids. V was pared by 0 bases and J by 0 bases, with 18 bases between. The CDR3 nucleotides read TGCGCCAGCAGCTTGGGGTCGACAGGTCTCGGTCCTAACTATGGCTACACCTTC. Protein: CASSLGSTGLGPNYGYTF.

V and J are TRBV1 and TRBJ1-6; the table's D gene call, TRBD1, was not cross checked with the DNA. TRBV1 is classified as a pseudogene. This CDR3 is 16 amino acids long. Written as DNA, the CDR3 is TGCACCAGCAGCTACTTCGGGACAGCGCGGGGTTCACCCCTCCACTTT. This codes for CTSSYFGTARGSPLHF.

This CDR3 is CASSFWLNADTQYF. The CDR3 DNA sequence: TGTGCCAGCAGCTTTTGGCTGAACGCAGATACGCAGTATTTT. The chain has TRBV5-6 and TRBJ2-3, with D hard to call. CDR3 size: 14 residues. The germline V gene encodes CDR1 SGHDT and CDR2 YYEEEE. Trimming stripped 2 bases from V and 4 bases from J, with 11 bases between.

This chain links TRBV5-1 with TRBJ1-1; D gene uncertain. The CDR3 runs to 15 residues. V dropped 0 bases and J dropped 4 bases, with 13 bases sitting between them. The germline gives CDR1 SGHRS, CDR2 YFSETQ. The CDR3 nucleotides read TGCGCCAGCAGCTTGGAAAGTAGGGAGGTCACTGAAGCTTTCTTT. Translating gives CASSLESREVTEAFF.

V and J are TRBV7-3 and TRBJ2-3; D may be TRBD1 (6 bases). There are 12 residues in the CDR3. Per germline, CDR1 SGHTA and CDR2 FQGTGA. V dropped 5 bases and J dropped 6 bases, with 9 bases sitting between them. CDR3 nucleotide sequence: TGTGCCAGCAGCCGAACAGGGGATACGCAGTATTTT. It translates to CASSRTGDTQYF.